This is a list of T cell receptor beta chains from one sample in a study of cytomegalovirus exposure and HLA in healthy donors. The table came from immunoSEQ multiplex PCR; TCRdb's copy has only in-frame clones and leaves some out. The table lists 120,000 to 150,000 clones, around 84% of them singletons. The sequenced material came from PBMCs. The source is a man between 18 and 35 years old in good health and CMV-seropositive. CDR3s include the opening cysteine and the closing phenylalanine or tryptophan. The order of the fields is V gene, clone size, J gene, D gene, CDR3 DNA, CDR3 protein. The D gene is left open where the match is weak. Rows give clone size only sometimes, using once, few, many, or a class for an expanded clone.

TRBV7-3	-	TRBJ2-1	TRBD2	TGTGCCAGCACCCCAAGTCGGACTAGCGGTGAGCAGTTCTTC	CASTPSRTSGEQFF
TRBV2	few	TRBJ2-7	-	TGTGCCAGCAGTGAACATCACGAGCAGTACTTC	CASSEHHEQYF
TRBV7-9	-	TRBJ1-2	-	TGTGCCAGCAGCTCGGGACATTCGAAGATTTATGGCTACACCTTC	CASSSGHSKIYGYTF
TRBV6-5	-	TRBJ2-7	TRBD1	TGTGCCAGCAGTTACTCGACAGGGGGCTACGAGCAGTACTTC	CASSYSTGGYEQYF
TRBV7-6	-	TRBJ2-7	-	TGTGCCAGCAGCCCCATAGGGAGTCTGACCTACGAGCAGTACTTC	CASSPIGSLTYEQYF
TRBV5-1	-	TRBJ2-7	TRBD2	TGCGCCAGCAGCTTGAGCGGGAGCGGCGAGCAGTACTTC	CASSLSGSGEQYF
TRBV18	-	TRBJ2-3	TRBD2	TGTGCCAGCTCGCCGGGACTAAGCACAGATACGCAGTATTTT	CASSPGLSTDTQYF
TRBV27	-	TRBJ2-7	TRBD2	TGTGCCAGCAGTACCCTGACTAGCGGACCTAGGAGCTCCTACGAGCAGTACTTC	CASSTLTSGPRSSYEQYF
TRBV18	-	TRBJ1-4	-	TGTGCCAGCTCACCACAGGGGACTAATGAAAAACTGTTTTTT	CASSPQGTNEKLFF
TRBV11-3	-	TRBJ2-7	-	TGTGCCAGCAGCTCTCGGCGGGCCCTTCTCTACGAGCAGTACTTC	CASSSRRALLYEQYF
TRBV15	-	TRBJ1-5	TRBD1	TGTGCCACCAGCAGAGACCCACAGGGGGCCCCTCAGCCCCAGCATTTT	CATSRDPQGAPQPQHF
TRBV9	once	TRBJ2-1	TRBD2	TGTGCCAGCAGCGCGCTAGCGGGAGTTGTCAATGAGCAGTTCTTC	CASSALAGVVNEQFF
TRBV9	-	TRBJ1-4	-	TGTGCCAGCAGCGTAACTGGTACTAATGAAAAACTGTTTTTT	CASSVTGTNEKLFF
TRBV27	-	TRBJ1-2	-	TGTGCCAGCAGTCCCCAAAGCGGTGGCTACACCTTC	CASSPQSGGYTF
TRBV7-2	few	TRBJ2-3	-	TGTGCCAGCAGCTTAGTCTTCCTAGGTCGCACAGATACGCAGTATTTT	CASSLVFLGRTDTQYF
TRBV7-7	-	TRBJ2-1	-	TGTGCCAGCAGCTTAGGACAGGCCAATGAGCAGTTCTTC	CASSLGQANEQFF
TRBV10-1	-	TRBJ1-2	TRBD1	TGCGCCAGCAGTGAGTCCAAAACAGGGGGCGGTCAAGGCTACACCTTC	CASSESKTGGGQGYTF
TRBV5-1	-	TRBJ2-5	-	TGCGCCAGCAGCCCGGGGGGACACCTAGAGACCCAGTACTTC	CASSPGGHLETQYF
TRBV11-2	-	TRBJ2-7	-	TGTGCCAGCAGCTTAGTAACGGGGGACTACGAGCAGTACTTC	CASSLVTGDYEQYF
TRBV7-3	-	TRBJ1-2	-	TGTGCCAGCAGCTTAACCCGACAGGATGGCTACACCTTC	CASSLTRQDGYTF
TRBV10-1	-	TRBJ2-2	-	TGCGCCAGCAGTACGTCTAGGGCCGGGAACGGGGAGCTGTTTTTT	CASSTSRAGNGELFF
TRBV27	-	TRBJ2-7	-	TGTGTCAAGGACTGGTTGGGGGGGCCCTACGAGCAGTACTTC	CVKDWLGGPYEQYF
TRBV6-1	-	TRBJ1-2	TRBD1	TGTGCCAGCAGCCTGGATGACAGGGGGCCTAATGGCTACACCTTC	CASSLDDRGPNGYTF
TRBV6-5	few	TRBJ1-5	TRBD1	TGTGCCAGCAGTTACGACAGGGTCAACCAGCCCCAGCATTTT	CASSYDRVNQPQHF
TRBV6-6	many	TRBJ2-7	-	TGTGCCAGCAGTCAAACAGCACAGGGTTACGAGCAGTACTTC	CASSQTAQGYEQYF
TRBV19	-	TRBJ2-2	TRBD1	TGTGCCAGTAGTTTGGACAGGGCCACCGGGGAGCTGTTTTTT	CASSLDRATGELFF
TRBV4-1	-	TRBJ2-7	-	TGCGCCAGCAGCCGCATAGGAGGGCTCTCCGCTGGGGGGTTAGGTAGGCAGTACTTC	CASSRIGGLSAGGLGRQYF
TRBV5-1	-	TRBJ2-6	TRBD1	TGCGCCAGCAGCCGGGGACAGGGATCCTCTGGGGCCAACGTCCTGACTTTC	CASSRGQGSSGANVLTF
TRBV5-4	few	TRBJ2-7	-	TGTGCCAGCAGCTTCCAGGGGTTCTACGAGCAGTACTTC	CASSFQGFYEQYF
TRBV10-1	-	TRBJ2-1	TRBD1	TGCGCCAGCAGTGAGTCGAAGACAGGGTCAACAAATGAGCAGTTCTTC	CASSESKTGSTNEQFF
TRBV10-3	-	TRBJ2-1	-	TGTGCCATCAGTGTGACGGGGAGCTCCTACAATGAGCAGTTCTTC	CAISVTGSSYNEQFF
TRBV5-1	-	TRBJ2-4	TRBD2	TGCGCCAGCAGCTTGGTGGTAGCGGGGGCCAAAAACATTCAGTACTTC	CASSLVVAGAKNIQYF
TRBV6-5	-	TRBJ1-2	TRBD1	TGTGCCAGCAGTTATACCTTAGGGGGCGAGGGCTACACCTTC	CASSYTLGGEGYTF
TRBV7-9	-	TRBJ2-7	-	TGTGCCAGCAGCTTCTCGGGGGTCTACGAGCAGTACTTC	CASSFSGVYEQYF
TRBV5-5	-	TRBJ2-7	TRBD1	TGTGCCAGCAGCTTGACGGGACAGAGTGACTACGAGCAGTACTTC	CASSLTGQSDYEQYF
TRBV7-9	once	TRBJ2-1	TRBD2	TGTGCCAGCAGCTCCACCCTAGCGGGGGACGGTTATGAGCAGTTCTTC	CASSSTLAGDGYEQFF
TRBV2	-	TRBJ2-1	TRBD2	TGTGCCAGCAGGTCGGGGGGAGCGCAGTTCTTC	CASRSGGAQFF